The 3 T cell receptor beta chains in this list originate from one sample, sequenced in a study of HIV-infected patients and healthy controls. TCRdb reanalysed the 5' RACE reads using MiXCR and keeps one entry per CDR3 protein. The sample lists tens of thousands of distinct CDR3 sequences, about a fifth seen once, with approximately 1.5% in the top ten. Sequencing used CD4+ T cells from blood. The receptor source for this set is a human donor in good health.

The chain combines TRBV5-6 with TRBJ2-3, with D perhaps TRBD1 (5 bases). The germline V and J ends were trimmed by 2 bases and 3 bases, with 16 bases remaining between them. Looked up from germline, CDR1 is SGHDT and CDR2 is YYEEEE. The length of the CDR3 is 16 residues. The CDR3 region has the DNA TGTGCCAGCAGCTTCGGTTTTAGGGGCCCAACAGATACGCAGTATTTT. The encoded protein is CASSFGFRGPTDTQYF.

This clonotype was counted only a few times. The chain couples TRBV12-3 or TRBV12-4 to TRBJ2-7; D may be TRBD1 (6 bases). CDR3 length: 15 residues. V dropped 3 bases and J dropped 2 bases, with 14 bases sitting between them. The CDR3 nucleotides read TGTGCCAGCAGTTTTGGACAGCGGTTAACCTACGAGCAGTACTTC. Translation gives CASSFGQRLTYEQYF.

This clonotype was seen ten or more times. The rearrangement links TRBV6-6 to TRBJ1-4, with D perhaps matching TRBD1 (5 bases). The CDR3 extends over 16 amino acids. Trimming shortened V by 8 bases and J by 0 bases, and 16 bases separated the two germline ends. The V gene's germline CDR1 is MNHNY and CDR2 SVGAGI (reference sequence). This chain's CDR3 is CASRPGGGATNEKLFF. The CDR3 coding sequence is TGTGCCAGCCGGCCGGGGGGAGGGGCAACTAATGAAAAACTGTTTTTT.